These 24 T cell receptor beta chains came from one sample sequenced in a study of Graves' ophthalmopathy and Graves' hyperthyroidism (dated by TCRdb to 2017 to 2018). For sequencing, an Illumina HiSeq 2000 was employed. For repertoire sequencing, TCR beta CDR3 regions were amplified from RNA transcripts. A first-round RT-PCR used HTBI primers with the Qiagen OneStep RT-PCR kit, followed by a second-round multiplex PCR, size selection and purification. In TCRdb, the public reads were trimmed at Q25 with fastp and aligned with MiXCR, with productive beta chains retained. When rows share a CDR3 protein, they turn into one entry using the most common DNA and genes. This sample is represented by about 700,000 distinct CDR3 sequences; around 40% of them were singletons. 40% to 55% of the sample comes from the top ten. The sequenced material came from peripheral blood. The receptors originated from an adult man with Graves' ophthalmopathy.

In its sample, this clonotype was seen a few times. The chain is built from TRBV20-1 and TRBJ1-5, with D perhaps TRBD1 (6 bases). Germline V gene lookup returns CDR1 DFQATT and CDR2 SNEGSKA (reference sequence). V was trimmed by 6 bases and J by 5 bases, leaving 14 bases between them. The CDR3 totals 13 residues. The CDR3 sequence: CSAKTGTDQPQHF. The CDR3 nucleotides read TGCAGTGCCAAAACAGGGACCGATCAGCCCCAGCATTTT.

This chain links TRBV29-1 with TRBJ2-7; 9 bases align to TRBD1. The CDR3 has 15 amino acids. Trimming took 0 bases from V and 2 from J; bases not matched to a gene: 5. Per germline, CDR1 SQVTM and CDR2 ANQGSEA. The CDR3 DNA reads TGCAGCGTTGAAGAACACGGGACAGGGCCCTACGAGCAGTACTTC. Protein product: CSVEEHGTGPYEQYF.

For this clonotype: A much larger clone is a single base away; this may be a read error. The rearrangement links TRBV7-9 to TRBJ2-7; D is possibly TRBD1 or TRBD2 (5 bases each). Germline V gene sequence: CDR1 SEHNR, CDR2 FQNEAQ (reference sequence). The length of the CDR3 is 14 residues. Here the CDR3 DNA reads TGTGCCAGCAGCTTCGGTGGGACGGAATACGAGCGGTACTTC. Protein product: CASSFGGTEYERYF.

A word on this clonotype: Likely a read error: the CDR3 ends without its conserved phenylalanine or tryptophan. Because the CDR3's place on the DNA is in doubt, the DNA is left out and the CDR3 is given as listed by TCRdb. V is TRBV29-1 and J is TRBJ1-2; TRBD1 was called by the table and not checked on the DNA. The CDR3 length equals 9 residues, ends included. The germline CDR1 and CDR2 sequences are SQVTM and ANQGSEA. CDR3: CSAERDQGG.

This clonotype was counted ten times or more. This chain uses TRBV10-2 with TRBJ1-5; D is unresolved. Germline V CDR1 and CDR2: WSHSY, SAAADI. This CDR3 has 17 residues. Trimming cost V 2 bases and J 0 bases, with 14 bases left between them. CDR3 residues: CASSERLSTASNQPQHF. CDR3 coding DNA: TGCGCCAGCAGTGAGCGGTTGTCAACTGCTAGCAATCAGCCCCAGCATTTT.

This chain connects TRBV20-1 to TRBJ2-7, with 10 bases aligning to TRBD1. Germline CDR1 DFQATT, CDR2 SNEGSKA (reference sequence). Trimming at V came to 0 bases and at J to 3 bases, leaving 5 bases not matched to a gene. The CDR3 consists of 15 residues. CDR3: CSARDQGQGRYEQYF. CDR3 coding DNA: TGCAGTGCTAGAGATCAGGGACAGGGGCGCTACGAGCAGTACTTC.

In regard to this clonotype: A junction end diverges from the germline sequence, so it may reflect a read error. The rearrangement uses TRBV10-3 and TRBJ1-5; no firm D call. CDR1 and CDR2 from the germline V gene are ENHRY and SYGVKD. The CDR3 spans 15 residues. The DNA for the CDR3 is TGTGCCAGCAGTTACAGTCTGGCAGGCGGTCAGCCCCAGCATTTT. Amino acids: CASSYSLAGGQPQHF.

The rearrangement joins TRBV5-6 to TRBJ2-5; D is tentatively TRBD1 or TRBD2 (5 bases each). Germline CDR1 and CDR2: SGHDT and YYEEEE. The CDR3 consists of 14 residues. The ends were cut back, 4 bases at V and 2 bases at J, with 12 bases in the middle. The CDR3 nucleotides are TGTGCCAGCAGCCTACCCGGGGCGCAAGAGACCCAGTACTTC. The encoded protein is CASSLPGAQETQYF.

The chain recombines TRBV6-6 with TRBJ2-2; no firm D call. The germline CDR1 and CDR2 sequences are MNHNY and SVGAGI (reference sequence). Trimming pared 5 bases from V and 3 bases from J, leaving 7 bases between. The CDR3 length is 13 residues. CDR3 sequence reads: CASSEVYTGELFF. The CDR3 DNA follows: TGTGCCAGCAGTGAAGTTTACACCGGGGAGCTGTTTTTT.

This clonotype appeared many times. CDR3 sequence: CASSQGTRSGNTIYF. The DNA for the CDR3 is TGTGCCAGCAGCCAAGGAACTCGTTCTGGAAACACCATATATTTT. V and J are TRBV14 and TRBJ1-3; D gene uncertain. The length of the CDR3 is 15 residues. The germline V gene has CDR1 SGHDN and CDR2 FVKESK. Between the trimmed V and J ends, which lost 1 base and 1 base, there was a span of 8 bases.

This clonotype was seen only a few times. The CDR3 nucleotides are TGTGCCAGCAGCTTCCTGGCAGGGGGCGGTTACGAGCAGTACTTC. This sequence encodes CASSFLAGGGYEQYF. V gene TRBV7-2 combines with J gene TRBJ2-7; 8 bases align to TRBD1. Germline CDR1 and CDR2: SGHTA and FQGNSA. V lost 3 bases, J lost 4 bases, and 8 bases stayed unmatched. The CDR3 is made up of 15 amino acids.

In this sample, this clonotype turned up many times. The J gene is TRBJ1-5, the V gene TRBV7-8; D might be TRBD1 (6 bases). Germline-derived CDR1 and CDR2 are SGHVS and FQNEAQ. V was shortened by 1 base and J by 5 bases, with 12 bases between the two germline ends. CDR3 size: 15 residues. Here the CDR3 reads CASSLGHREDQPQHF. The DNA of the CDR3 is TGTGCCAGCAGCTTAGGTCACAGGGAGGATCAGCCCCAGCATTTT.

Here the CDR3 reads CASRGGGSSYEQYF. As DNA, the CDR3 is TGTGCCAGCAGGGGGGGCGGGAGTTCCTACGAGCAGTACTTC. The chain uses TRBV7-2 and TRBJ2-5, with TRBD2 as a possible D gene (7 bases). The J call may not be correct, given that the DNA end is closer to TRBJ2-7. CDR1 and CDR2 from the germline V gene are SGHTA and FQGNSA. CDR3 length: 14 amino acids.

A note on this clonotype: A junction end diverges from the germline sequence, so it may reflect a read error. CDR3 loop: CAIRGGHNYGYAF. The CDR3 DNA reads TGTGCCATCAGAGGAGGGCATAACTATGGCTACGCCTTC. The chain couples TRBV10-3 to TRBJ1-2; no clear D gene. CDR3 length: 13 amino acids. Germline V gives CDR1 ENHRY, CDR2 SYGVKD.

The chain uses TRBV7-3 and TRBJ2-3; maybe TRBD2 (6 bases). The V end lost 5 bases, the J end lost 5 bases, and 14 bases lay between the germline ends. This CDR3 is 14 amino acids long. CDR1 and CDR2 (germline): SGHTA, FQGTGA. The CDR3, as DNA: TGTGCCAGCAGCACCGGGACTTCCAGAGATACGCAGTATTTT. It codes for CASSTGTSRDTQYF.

The chain is built from TRBV7-9 and TRBJ1-1, with 8 bases lining up with TRBD1. CDR1 is SEHNR and CDR2 is FQNEAQ in the germline V gene (reference sequence). V lost 8 bases and J lost 11; bases outside the gene matches: 13. The CDR3 extends over 13 amino acids. CDR3 in amino acids: CASHYETGVYAFF. The CDR3 bases are TGTGCCAGCCATTACGAGACAGGGGTTTATGCTTTCTTT.

This clonotype was detected only a few times. The genes are TRBV9 and TRBJ1-2; tentatively, D is TRBD1 (5 bases). Trimming pared 4 bases from V and 8 bases from J, leaving 15 bases between. CDR1 and CDR2 (germline): SGDLS, YYNGEE. The CDR3 is made up of 13 amino acids. CDR3 in DNA: TGTGCCAGCAGCCAAGGGTTGCGGGGCGGCTACACCTTC. The encoded protein is CASSQGLRGGYTF.

This clonotype was picked up many times. The V call is TRBV29-1, the J call TRBJ1-5; D is perhaps TRBD1 (5 bases). The germline V and J ends were trimmed by 5 bases and 8 bases, with 16 bases remaining between them. Germline V CDR1 and CDR2: SQVTM, ANQGSEA. CDR3 length: 13 amino acids. CDR3 DNA sequence: TGCAGCGTTTCCGGGGCTCGGGGGGAGCCCCAGCATTTT. Amino acid sequence: CSVSGARGEPQHF.

The chain uses TRBV15 and TRBJ2-5, with a tentative D call TRBD1 (5 bases). Trimming left V 3 bases short and J 1 base short, with 24 bases between. Per germline, CDR1 LNHNV and CDR2 YYDKDF (reference sequence). CDR3 length equals 19 residues. The CDR3 sequence is CATSSLQGTGDVSQETQYF. CDR3 bases: TGTGCCACCAGCAGTCTCCAGGGTACTGGAGACGTTTCCCAAGAGACCCAGTACTTC.

This clonotype showed up many times. The chain recombines TRBV10-3 with TRBJ2-6; D perhaps matches TRBD1 (6 bases). Germline lookup yields CDR1 ENHRY and CDR2 SYGVKD. The CDR3 is made up of 16 amino acids. V was pared by 6 bases and J by 3 bases, with 15 bases between. The CDR3 DNA is TGTGCCATCAGGGACAGTTCCCCGAGTGGGGCCAACGTCCTGACTTTC. It translates to CAIRDSSPSGANVLTF.

This clonotype has ten or more counts. The chain is built from TRBV7-8 and TRBJ1-1; D is unresolved. The germline gives CDR1 SGHVS, CDR2 FQNEAQ. Trimming left V 5 bases short and J 3 bases short, with 13 bases between. CDR3 length: 14 amino acids. The CDR3 here is CASSPSNGDTEAFF. The CDR3 region has the DNA TGTGCCAGCAGCCCCTCGAACGGGGACACTGAAGCTTTCTTT.

This clonotype was detected once. One end of the junction is discordant with germline, which a read error may explain. This chain connects TRBV7-9 to TRBJ2-6; D possibly corresponds to TRBD1 (5 bases). There are 16 residues in the CDR3. Germline loops: CDR1 SEHNR, CDR2 FQNEAQ (reference sequence). The CDR3 spells CAGSLNRLAGASVLTF. For the CDR3, the DNA is TGTGCCGGCAGCTTGAACCGGCTTGCTGGGGCCAGCGTCCTGACTTTC. The whole variable domain, remainder taken from reference TRBV7-9 and TRBJ2-6, is DTGVSQNPRHKITKRGQNVTFRCDPISEHNRLYWYRQTLGQGPEFLTYFQNEAQLEKSRLLSDRFSAERPKGSFSTLEIQRTEQGDSAMYLCAGSLNRLAGASVLTFGAGSRLTVL.

There are a few counts of this clonotype. This rearrangement joins TRBV7-2 to TRBJ2-6, with TRBD2 matching 7 bases. CDR3 size: 19 residues. V lost 7 bases to trimming and J lost 3 bases; unmatched junction nucleotides: 18. Germline CDR1 SGHTA, CDR2 FQGNSA. CDR3 in amino acids: CASTQRSGTTGGGANVLTF. The CDR3 DNA reads TGTGCCAGCACCCAGAGGTCTGGGACTACCGGGGGTGGGGCCAACGTCCTGACTTTC.

Concerning this clonotype: Because it lacks the conserved phenylalanine or tryptophan at the end, this CDR3 is likely a read error. This rearrangement joins TRBV25-1 to TRBJ1-1; no clear D. Germline V gene sequence: CDR1 MGHDK, CDR2 SYGVNS. The CDR3 consists of 12 residues. The V end was cut by 5 bases, the J end by 10 bases, with 14 bases between. The CDR3 protein is CASSLGSSGAFS. CDR3 in DNA: TGTGCCAGCAGTTTAGGATCCTCTGGAGCTTTCTCT.